The next 25 T cell receptor beta chains were all read from a single sample in a study of blood T cell repertoires in COVID-19 (dated by TCRdb to the early 2020s). Library construction relied on the immunoSEQ multiplex PCR assay. TCRdb took this table from immuneACCESS and kept in-frame rearrangements with V and J called. Such tables lack part of the clones; where checked against another copy, unresolved V genes explain under half of the gap, and the rest is unexplained. In all, the sample holds tens of thousands of clones, and 79% of those were seen once. Over 25% of the sample lies in the top ten. Sample: peripheral blood. The receptors stem from a human donor in a cohort sampled during active COVID-19.

The chain links TRBV30 to TRBJ1-4; 9 nucleotides line up with TRBD1. The germline V gene has CDR1 GTSNPN and CDR2 SVGIG (reference sequence). CDR3 length equals 14 residues. V lost 2 bases, J lost 5 bases, and 3 bases stayed unmatched. The CDR3 protein is CAWSWGTGNEKLFF. For the CDR3, the DNA is TGTGCCTGGAGTTGGGGGACAGGGAATGAAAAACTGTTTTTT.

J is TRBJ2-7 and V is TRBV27, with 11 bases that match TRBD1. The V and J ends lost 6 bases and 7 bases, in that order; junction bases with no gene match: 5. The CDR3 is made up of 13 amino acids. Germline CDR1 and CDR2: MNHEY and SMNVEV (reference sequence). The CDR3 DNA follows: TGTGCCAGCAGAGGACAGGGGGCCGGTGAGCAGTACTTC. It specifies CASRGQGAGEQYF.

The rearrangement uses TRBV19 and TRBJ2-3; maybe TRBD2 (5 bases). Trimming removed 6 bases at V and 4 bases at J, with 17 bases between. CDR3 size: 15 residues. Germline CDR1 is LNHDA and CDR2 is SQIVND (reference sequence). The CDR3 is CASSPGDGYADTQYF. The CDR3 nucleotides are TGTGCCAGTAGCCCCGGGGATGGCTACGCAGATACGCAGTATTTT.

This clone turned up a few times. Other nucleotide sequences from this sample produce the same CDR3. This sequence joins TRBV7-9 and TRBJ1-1; 8 positions match TRBD1. Germline trimming cut 2 bases from V and 2 bases from J; bases unmatched to any gene: 1. Germline CDR1 and CDR2: SEHNR and FQNEAQ (reference sequence). This CDR3 spans 14 amino acids. The CDR3 is CASSLTGGNTEAFF. CDR3 coding DNA: TGTGCCAGCAGCTTAACAGGGGGTAACACTGAAGCTTTCTTT.

V usage is TRBV4-1 and J usage is TRBJ1-1, with D perhaps TRBD1 (5 bases). Trimming took off 7 bases at V and 3 bases at J, with 15 bases between the two ends. CDR3 size: 14 residues. Germline V gives CDR1 MGHRA, CDR2 YSYEKL. The CDR3 region has the DNA TGCGCCAGCAAGGCGGAGGGGTTTGACACTGAAGCTTTCTTT. Its protein is CASKAEGFDTEAFF.

There are many counts of this clone. This chain uses TRBV6-2 or TRBV6-3 with TRBJ1-5; 8 positions match TRBD1. CDR3 length: 15 residues. CDR1 and CDR2 from the germline V gene are MNHEY and SVGEGT. V dropped 7 bases and J dropped 6; count of bases not matched to a gene: 11. CDR3 amino acids: CASTPGQEGGQPQHF. Written as DNA, the CDR3 is TGTGCCAGCACCCCGGGACAGGAAGGAGGTCAGCCCCAGCATTTT.

This clone came up a few times. The chain couples TRBV5-6 to TRBJ1-4; D not certain. The germline gives CDR1 SGHDT, CDR2 YYEEEE. The ends were cut back, 0 bases at V and 8 bases at J, with 14 bases in the middle. The CDR3 is 15 residues long. Here the CDR3 DNA reads TGTGCCAGCAGCTTGGGGTGGACTCGGCACGAAAAACTGTTTTTT. It is translated as CASSLGWTRHEKLFF.

This clone was observed a single time. CDR3 protein: CASSSPRRAGEYF. CDR3 DNA: TGTGCCAGCAGTTCCCCGAGGCGGGCCGGGGAGTACTTC. The chain couples TRBV12-3 or TRBV12-4 to TRBJ2-4; TRBD2 might be the D (5 bases). V gave up 4 bases and J gave up 14 bases, with 18 bases separating them. This CDR3 has 13 residues.

This clone has only one observation. The rearrangement links TRBV4-1 to TRBJ1-1; the match to TRBD1 covers 9 bases. This CDR3 contains 15 residues. Germline CDR1 reads MGHRA; CDR2 reads YSYEKL. V lost 7 bases to trimming and J lost 6 bases; unmatched junction nucleotides: 12. The CDR3 bases are TGCGCCAGCAACCTAGGGACAGGGCGGAATGCTGAAGCTTTCTTT. Translated: CASNLGTGRNAEAFF.

The V and J genes are TRBV20-1 and TRBJ1-1; D gene ambiguous. Trimming removed 5 bases from V and 0 bases from J, with 4 bases in between. The CDR3 sequence is 11 residues long. The germline gives CDR1 DFQATT, CDR2 SNEGSKA (reference sequence). This CDR3 is CSALMNTEAFF. CDR3 DNA sequence: TGCAGTGCTCTTATGAACACTGAAGCTTTCTTT.

The chain uses TRBV7-8 and TRBJ2-5; 10 nucleotides agree with TRBD2. The CDR3 has 15 residues. Germline V lookup: CDR1 SGHVS, CDR2 FQNEAQ. J was trimmed by 9 bases and V by 1 base; bases with no gene match: 8. The CDR3 DNA follows: TGTGCCAGCAGCTTAGTCTTGCAGCGGGAGGGGGCCCAGTACTTC. Translation: CASSLVLQREGAQYF.

This sequence joins TRBV29-1 and TRBJ2-5; 15 nucleotides line up with TRBD2. Trimming removed 3 bases from V and 2 bases from J; junction bases left unmatched: 1. CDR1 and CDR2 from the germline V gene are SQVTM and ANQGSEA. The CDR3 runs 15 residues. CDR3 nucleotide sequence: TGCAGCGTTGATGGACTAGCGGGAGGGCAAGAGACCCAGTACTTC. Translated, it gives CSVDGLAGGQETQYF.

The gene calls are TRBV27 and TRBJ2-7; D unclear. The V end was cut by 3 bases, the J end by 5 bases, with 5 bases between. Germline V CDR1 and CDR2: MNHEY, SMNVEV (reference sequence). This CDR3 has 11 amino acids. The CDR3 nucleotides read TGTGCCAGCAGTTTTAAAAACGAGCAGTACTTC. The encoded protein is CASSFKNEQYF.

The J gene is TRBJ2-7, the V gene TRBV14, with D hard to call. Germline V CDR1 and CDR2: SGHDN, FVKESK. This CDR3 is built from 12 residues. V was cut by 4 bases and J by 3 bases, with 7 bases left in between. The CDR3 DNA reads TGTGCCAGCAGCCTCTCCTTCTACGAGCAGTACTTC. Amino acids: CASSLSFYEQYF.

The chain links TRBV19 to TRBJ1-1, with 7 nucleotides matching TRBD1. Trimming at V came to 6 bases and at J to 5 bases, leaving 9 bases not matched to a gene. Looked up from germline, CDR1 is LNHDA and CDR2 is SQIVND (reference sequence). The CDR3 covers 14 residues. The CDR3 bases are TGTGCCAGTAGGATCCAGGGGGTGAGGACTGAAGCTTTCTTT. Translation: CASRIQGVRTEAFF.

J is TRBJ2-3 and V is TRBV3-1 (or the pseudogene TRBV3-2); 11 bases map to TRBD2. The CDR3 totals 19 residues. The ends lost 1 base at V and 6 bases at J; junction bases unmatched: 15. Per the germline V gene, CDR1 is LGHDT and CDR2 is YNNKEL (reference sequence). DNA for the CDR3: TGTGCCAGCAGCCAAGCGTATTTTGAGCTAGCGGGGGGTAAGGATACGCAGTATTTT. This sequence encodes CASSQAYFELAGGKDTQYF.

This clone was counted a few times. V and J are TRBV29-1 and TRBJ1-5; D might be TRBD1 (6 bases). Germline assignment: CDR1 SQVTM and CDR2 ANQGSEA. V was shortened by 5 bases and J by 4 bases, with 21 bases between the two germline ends. This CDR3 contains 16 residues. CDR3 in amino acids: CSVIPSGGARNQPQHF. CDR3 sequence (DNA): TGCAGCGTTATTCCCAGTGGGGGGGCGAGGAATCAGCCCCAGCATTTT.

This clone was picked up one time. The chain is built from TRBV5-6 and TRBJ1-1, with a possible D match to TRBD1 (5 bases). Per the germline V gene, CDR1 is SGHDT and CDR2 is YYEEEE. CDR3 length: 15 amino acids. Trimming cost V 1 base and J 1 base, with 11 bases left between them. DNA of the CDR3: TGTGCCAGCAGCTTGATGCCAGGGAAGAACACTGAAGCTTTCTTT. Its protein product is CASSLMPGKNTEAFF. The whole variable domain, filled in from reference TRBV5-6 and TRBJ1-1, reads DAGVTQSPTHLIKTRGQQVTLRCSPKSGHDTVSWYQQALGQGPQFIFQYYEEEERQRGNFPDRFSGHQFPNYSSELNVNALLLGDSALYLCASSLMPGKNTEAFFGQGTRLTVV.

The chain is built from TRBV11-3 and TRBJ2-5; D uncertain. This CDR3 has 15 residues. Germline V gene data show CDR1 as SGHNT and CDR2 as YENEEA. V dropped 3 bases and J dropped 0 bases, with 11 bases sitting between them. CDR3 sequence: CASSFGSRYQETQYF. The CDR3 DNA follows: TGTGCCAGCAGCTTTGGTTCGCGGTACCAAGAGACCCAGTACTTC.

The V and J genes are TRBV11-3 and TRBJ1-1; 9 bases agree with TRBD1. Trimming took 6 bases from V and 6 from J; bases not matched to a gene: 8. Germline-derived CDR1 and CDR2 are SGHNT and YENEEA. The CDR3 is 14 residues long. The CDR3 is CASSRGQGSPEAFF. CDR3 nucleotide sequence: TGTGCCAGCAGTCGAGGACAGGGGAGTCCTGAAGCTTTCTTT.

The chain recombines TRBV4-1 with TRBJ2-7; D remains unclear. Trimming stripped 0 bases from V and 5 bases from J, with 11 bases between. The CDR3 spans 14 residues. Germline CDR1 reads MGHRA; CDR2 reads YSYEKL. The CDR3 sequence: CASSQEKGTDEQYF. CDR3 bases: TGCGCCAGCAGCCAAGAGAAAGGCACAGACGAGCAGTACTTC.

The chain joins TRBV6-2 or TRBV6-3 to TRBJ1-1; D is possibly TRBD1 (5 bases). Looked up from germline, CDR1 is MNHEY and CDR2 is SVGEGT. The CDR3 runs 15 residues. With 7 bases removed from V and 2 bases from J, the gap between germline ends came to 17 bases. The CDR3 spells CASNPRGGTNTEAFF. CDR3 in DNA: TGTGCCAGCAACCCTCGCGGGGGGACCAACACTGAAGCTTTCTTT.

This clone has more than one count but fewer than ten. The chain is built from TRBV27 and TRBJ2-7; TRBD2 matches 8 bases. The junction had 3 bases not matched to a gene; V was cut back by 2 bases and J by 3 bases. CDR1 and CDR2 from the germline V gene are MNHEY and SMNVEV (reference sequence). The CDR3 runs 14 residues. In nucleotides, the CDR3 is TGTGCCAGCAGTTTACGGGAGGGGGGCTACGAGCAGTACTTC. As protein: CASSLREGGYEQYF.

The table lists this clone with a few counts. CDR3 nucleotide sequence: TGTGCCAGCAGCCGGACAGGATCCTACGAGCAGTACTTC. This sequence encodes CASSRTGSYEQYF. The chain is built from TRBV7-8 and TRBJ2-7, with 7 bases fitting TRBD1. This CDR3 has 13 residues. The germline V gene has CDR1 SGHVS and CDR2 FQNEAQ. V lost 5 bases to trimming and J lost 1 base; unmatched junction nucleotides: 2.

The chain employs TRBV15 and TRBJ1-4, with TRBD1 matching over 11 bases. From germline, CDR1 is LNHNV and CDR2 YYDKDF (reference sequence). V was clipped by 0 bases and J by 7 bases; unmatched bases: 4. The CDR3 sequence is 16 residues long. The CDR3 nucleotides are TGTGCCACCAGCAGAGATCGGGGGACAGGGGGTGAAAAACTGTTTTTT. It codes for CATSRDRGTGGEKLFF. Variable domain in full (rest from reference TRBV15 and TRBJ1-4): DAMVIQNPRYQVTQFGKPVTLSCSQTLNHNVMYWYQQKSSQAPKLLFHYYDKDFNNEADTPDNFQSRRPNTSFCFLDIRSPGLGDTAMYLCATSRDRGTGGEKLFFGSGTQLSVL.